In its sample, the clone carrying this TCR beta chain was seen a few times. Its matching antigen is unknown. The data derive from a study of blood T cells in healthy people across ages. Study-wide points: In long-lived donors, naive CD4+ cell counts and diversity exceeded those of aged donors.

No fewer than 5 micrograms of total RNA were isolated from every sample. A second PCR of 7 to 11 cycles used a sample-barcoded 5' primer and a J-beta primer mix. TCRdb passed the 5' RACE reads through MiXCR, listing each CDR3 protein once. In the table there are 600,000 to 850,000 distinct CDR3 sequences, approximately 25% of which are singletons. The CDR3 is 14 amino acids. CDR1 and CDR2 (germline): SGHTA, FQGTGA. Trimming removed 2 bases from V and 10 bases from J; junction bases left unmatched: 4. These same records also appear under a second study, on T cells of mothers and their children.

The genes are TRBV7-3 and TRBJ1-6, with 8 positions matching TRBD1. The receptor's source is a boy between 5 and 17 years old in good health. The sequencing input was blood. The DNA of the CDR3 is TGTGCCAGCAGCTTACAGGGGGCATGGTCACCCCTCCACTTT. Translated: CASSLQGAWSPLHF.